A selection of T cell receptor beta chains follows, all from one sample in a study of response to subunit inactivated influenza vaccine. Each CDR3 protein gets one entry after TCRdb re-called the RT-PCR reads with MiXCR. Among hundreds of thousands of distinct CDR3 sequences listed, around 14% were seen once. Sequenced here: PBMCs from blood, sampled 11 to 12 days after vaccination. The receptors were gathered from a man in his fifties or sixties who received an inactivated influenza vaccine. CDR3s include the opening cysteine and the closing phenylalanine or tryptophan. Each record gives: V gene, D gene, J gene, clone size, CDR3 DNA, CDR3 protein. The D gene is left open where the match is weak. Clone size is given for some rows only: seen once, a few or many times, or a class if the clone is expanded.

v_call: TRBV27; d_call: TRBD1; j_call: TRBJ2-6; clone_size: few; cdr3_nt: TGTGCCAGCAGTCCAACAGGGGTTGGGGCCAACGTCCTGACTTTC; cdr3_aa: CASSPTGVGANVLTF
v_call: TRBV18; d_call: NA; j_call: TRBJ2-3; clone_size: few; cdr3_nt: TGTGCCAGCTCAAACACTTGGGCAGATACGCAGTATTTT; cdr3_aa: CASSNTWADTQYF
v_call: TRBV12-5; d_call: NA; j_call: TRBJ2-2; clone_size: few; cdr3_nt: TGTGCTAGTGGTTTGGGGACATCTGGGGAGCTGTTTTTT; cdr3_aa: CASGLGTSGELFF
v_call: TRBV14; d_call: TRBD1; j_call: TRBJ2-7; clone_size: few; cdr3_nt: TGTGCCAGCAGCCCACAGGGACAGGGTTCCTACGAGCAGTACTTC; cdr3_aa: CASSPQGQGSYEQYF
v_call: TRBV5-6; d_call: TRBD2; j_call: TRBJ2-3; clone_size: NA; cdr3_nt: TGTGCCAGCAGCTCGGAGACTAGCGGGGGGAATACGCAGTATTTT; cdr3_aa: CASSSETSGGNTQYF
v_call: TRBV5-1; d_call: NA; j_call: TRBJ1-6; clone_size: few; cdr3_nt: TGCGCCAGCAGCTTGTCTGGTTGGGGGAGTCCGAATTCACCCCTCCACTTT; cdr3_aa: CASSLSGWGSPNSPLHF
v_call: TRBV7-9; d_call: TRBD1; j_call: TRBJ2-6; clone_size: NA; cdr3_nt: TGTGCCAGCAGCGGGACAGGGGGAGGTGGGGCCAACGTCCTGACTTTC; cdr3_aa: CASSGTGGGGANVLTF
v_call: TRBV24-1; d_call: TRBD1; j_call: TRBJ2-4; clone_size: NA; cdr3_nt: TGTGCCACCAGTGATGGGGCCGACAGGGAACACGCCAAAAACATTCAGTACTTC; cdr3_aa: CATSDGADREHAKNIQYF
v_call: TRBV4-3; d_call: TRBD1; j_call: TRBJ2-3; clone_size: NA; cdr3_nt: TGCGCCAGCAGCCAAGAGGGAAGGACAGGGACAGATACGCAGTATTTT; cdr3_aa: CASSQEGRTGTDTQYF
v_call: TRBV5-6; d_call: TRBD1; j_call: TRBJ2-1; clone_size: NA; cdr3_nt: TGTGCCAGCAGCCAAGGGACAGGGCCCTTATACAATGAGCAGTTCTTC; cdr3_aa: CASSQGTGPLYNEQFF
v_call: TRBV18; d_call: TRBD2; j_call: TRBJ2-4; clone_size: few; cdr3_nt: TGTGCCAGCGTCGGGACTAGCGGAATAGCCAAAAACATTCAGTACTTC; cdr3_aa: CASVGTSGIAKNIQYF
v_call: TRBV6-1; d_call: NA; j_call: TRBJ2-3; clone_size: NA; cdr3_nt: TGTGCCAGCAGTGACAGACCAGGGACAGATACGCAGTATTTT; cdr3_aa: CASSDRPGTDTQYF
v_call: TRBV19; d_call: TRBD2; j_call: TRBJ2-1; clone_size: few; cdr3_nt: TGTGCCAGTAAGGCGTACGGGACTAGCGGGAGACTTAATGAGCAGTTCTTC; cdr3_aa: CASKAYGTSGRLNEQFF
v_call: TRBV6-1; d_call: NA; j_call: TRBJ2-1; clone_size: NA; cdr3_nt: TGTGCCAGCAGTGGTAATAGCGGCTCCTACAATGAGCAGTTCTTC; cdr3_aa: CASSGNSGSYNEQFF
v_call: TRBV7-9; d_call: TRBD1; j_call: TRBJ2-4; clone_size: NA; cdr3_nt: TGTGCCAGCAGCCTAGTGACAGGGATAGCCAAAAACATTCAGTACTTC; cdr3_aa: CASSLVTGIAKNIQYF
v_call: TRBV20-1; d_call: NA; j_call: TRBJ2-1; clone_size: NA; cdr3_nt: TGCAGTGCTAGGCCCGGGACTTCTCCTTACAATGAGCAGTTCTTC; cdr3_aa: CSARPGTSPYNEQFF
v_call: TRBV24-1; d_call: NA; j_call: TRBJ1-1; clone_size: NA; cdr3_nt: TGTGCCACCAGTGATCCCCGTAGACGTGAAGCTTTCTTT; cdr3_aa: CATSDPRRREAFF
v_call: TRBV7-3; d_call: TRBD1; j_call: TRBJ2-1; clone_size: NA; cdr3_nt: TGTGCCAGCAGCTTCGGGGCAGGGGGCTCCGATGAGCAGTTCTTC; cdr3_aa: CASSFGAGGSDEQFF
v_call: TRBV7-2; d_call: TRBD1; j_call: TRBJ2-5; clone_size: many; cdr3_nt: TGTGCCAGCAGCCCGTGGGACAGAAATGGCGAGACCCAGTACTTC; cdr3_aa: CASSPWDRNGETQYF
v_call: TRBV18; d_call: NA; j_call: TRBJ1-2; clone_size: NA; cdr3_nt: TGTGCCAGCTCATCTCTCAAAGGCGGCTACACCTTC; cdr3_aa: CASSSLKGGYTF
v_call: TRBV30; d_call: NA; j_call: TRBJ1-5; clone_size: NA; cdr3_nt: TGTGCCTGGAGTGTAAGTGGGGGCAGCAATCAGCCCCAGCATTTT; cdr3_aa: CAWSVSGGSNQPQHF
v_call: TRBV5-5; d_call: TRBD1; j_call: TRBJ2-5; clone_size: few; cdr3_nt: TGTGCCAGCAGTTACGACAGGGCCCAAGAGACCCAGTACTTC; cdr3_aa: CASSYDRAQETQYF
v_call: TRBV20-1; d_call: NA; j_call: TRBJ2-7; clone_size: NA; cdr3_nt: TGCAGTGCTAGGTGGGCTGATTCCTACGAGCAGTACTTC; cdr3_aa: CSARWADSYEQYF
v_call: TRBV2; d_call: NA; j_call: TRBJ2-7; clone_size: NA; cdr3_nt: TGTGCCAGCAGTGTGGCGGGCTTGGGGGAGCAGTACTTC; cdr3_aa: CASSVAGLGEQYF
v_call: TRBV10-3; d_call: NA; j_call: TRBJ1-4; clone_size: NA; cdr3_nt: TGTGCCATCAGTGAGTCGGGGCAGTCGAATGAAAAACTGTTTTTT; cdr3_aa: CAISESGQSNEKLFF
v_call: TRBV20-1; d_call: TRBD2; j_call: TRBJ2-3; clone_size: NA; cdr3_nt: TGCAGTGCACAGCGGGGGCCAAGCACAGATACGCAGTATTTT; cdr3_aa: CSAQRGPSTDTQYF
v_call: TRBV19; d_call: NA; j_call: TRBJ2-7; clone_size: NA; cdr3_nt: TGTGCCAGTAGTCCCTGGGACGGCGACTACGAGCAGAACTTC; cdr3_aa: CASSPWDGDYEQNF
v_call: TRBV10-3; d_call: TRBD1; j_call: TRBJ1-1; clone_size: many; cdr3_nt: TGTGCCATCAGACCTCCGGGACAGGGGAGCACTGAAGCTTTCTTT; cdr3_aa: CAIRPPGQGSTEAFF
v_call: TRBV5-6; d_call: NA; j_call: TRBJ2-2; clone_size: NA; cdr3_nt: TGTGCCAGCAGCTTGGAGCAGGGAGGCACCGGGGAGCTGTTTTTT; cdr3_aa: CASSLEQGGTGELFF
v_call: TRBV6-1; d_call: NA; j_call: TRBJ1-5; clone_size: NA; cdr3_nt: TGTGCCAGCAGCCCATCCGCTCTACAGCCCCAGCATTTT; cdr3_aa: CASSPSALQPQHF
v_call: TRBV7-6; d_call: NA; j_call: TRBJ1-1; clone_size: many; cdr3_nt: TGTGCCAGCAGCCCACTAAGGGGGGAAAGGAACACTGAAGCTTTCTTT; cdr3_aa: CASSPLRGERNTEAFF
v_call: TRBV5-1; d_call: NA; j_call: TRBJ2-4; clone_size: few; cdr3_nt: TGCGCCAGCAGCTTGAACGGGGGAAACATTCAGTACTTC; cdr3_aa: CASSLNGGNIQYF
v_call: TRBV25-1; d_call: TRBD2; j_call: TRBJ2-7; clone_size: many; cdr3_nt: TGTGCCAGCAGTGGATCCGGGACTAGCGGGGGAACCACCTACGAGCAGTACTTC; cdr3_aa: CASSGSGTSGGTTYEQYF
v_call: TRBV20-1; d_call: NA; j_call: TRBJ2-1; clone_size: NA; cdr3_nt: TGCAGTGCTAGTCTGGTAGAGCAGTTCTTC; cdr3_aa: CSASLVEQFF
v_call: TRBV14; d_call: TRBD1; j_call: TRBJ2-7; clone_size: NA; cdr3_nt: TGTGCCAGCAGCCAGGATCCGGGACAGACATTTTACGAGCAGTACTTC; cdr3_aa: CASSQDPGQTFYEQYF
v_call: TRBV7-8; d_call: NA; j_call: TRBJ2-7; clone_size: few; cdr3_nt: TGTGCCAGCAGCCCTTGGGACCGCAACTCCTACGAGCAGTACTTC; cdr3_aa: CASSPWDRNSYEQYF
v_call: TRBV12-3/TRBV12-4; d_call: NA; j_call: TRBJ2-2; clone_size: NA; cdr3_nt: TGTGCCAGCAAAGGCGGGGTAAACACCGGGGAGCTGTTTTTT; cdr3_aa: CASKGGVNTGELFF
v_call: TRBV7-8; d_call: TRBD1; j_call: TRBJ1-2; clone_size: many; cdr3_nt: TGTGCCAGCAGGCGAGATACAACAGGGGCTGTCTATGGCTACACCTTC; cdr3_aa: CASRRDTTGAVYGYTF
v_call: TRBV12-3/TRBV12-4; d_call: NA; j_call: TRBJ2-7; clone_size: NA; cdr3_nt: TGTGCCAGCAGTTTCGATGCGGGTTGGTACGAGCAGTACTTC; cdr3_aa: CASSFDAGWYEQYF
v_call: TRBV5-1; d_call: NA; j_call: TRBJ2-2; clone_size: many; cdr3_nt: TGCGCCAGCAGCTTCGGACAGCCCGGGGAGCTGTTTTTT; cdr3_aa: CASSFGQPGELFF
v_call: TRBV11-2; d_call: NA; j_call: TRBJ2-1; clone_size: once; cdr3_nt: TGTGCCAGCAGCCAATTAGGGTCAGGACACTACAATGAGCAGTTCTTC; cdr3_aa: CASSQLGSGHYNEQFF